This T cell receptor beta chain originates from a study of PD-1 blockade in mismatch repair-deficient tumors. General observations from the study: Tumor-resident clones, often absent from pretreatment blood, expanded after pembrolizumab and then contracted.

Sequencing used immunoSEQ multiplex PCR; TCRdb keeps in-frame clones, though not all of them. The sample has around 50,000 clones; approximately 78% are singletons. Notes on this clone: The antigen is undetermined.

CDR1 and CDR2 (germline): MNHEY, SMNVEV (reference sequence). V lost 5 bases and J lost 10; bases outside the gene matches: 11. This CDR3 has 14 amino acids. The source material was peripheral blood, sampled 4 weeks after starting pembrolizumab. The clonotype comes from an adult with mismatch repair-deficient cancer. The V and J genes are TRBV27 and TRBJ2-1, with TRBD2 identical over 7 bases. The DNA of the CDR3 is TGTGCCAGCAGTGTTGAGGGAGGGCCAAGAGAGCAGTTCTTC. Amino acids: CASSVEGGPREQFF.